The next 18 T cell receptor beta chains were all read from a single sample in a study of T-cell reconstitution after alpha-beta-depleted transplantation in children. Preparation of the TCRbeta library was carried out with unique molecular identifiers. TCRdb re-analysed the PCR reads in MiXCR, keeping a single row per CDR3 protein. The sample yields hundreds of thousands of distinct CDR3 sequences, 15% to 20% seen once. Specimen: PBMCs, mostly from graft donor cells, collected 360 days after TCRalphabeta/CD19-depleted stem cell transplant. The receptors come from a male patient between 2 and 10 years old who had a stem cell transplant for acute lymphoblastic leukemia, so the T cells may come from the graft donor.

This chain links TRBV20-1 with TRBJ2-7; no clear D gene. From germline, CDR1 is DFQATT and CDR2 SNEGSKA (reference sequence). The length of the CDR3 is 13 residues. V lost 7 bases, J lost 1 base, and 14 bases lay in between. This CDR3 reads CSGQSGESYEQYF. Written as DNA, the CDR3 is TGCAGTGGCCAATCGGGCGAATCCTACGAGCAGTACTTC.

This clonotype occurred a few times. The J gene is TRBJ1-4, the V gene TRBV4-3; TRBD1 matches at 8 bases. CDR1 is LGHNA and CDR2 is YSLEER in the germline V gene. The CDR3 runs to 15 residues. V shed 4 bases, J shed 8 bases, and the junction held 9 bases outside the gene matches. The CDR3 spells CASSRWGTGEEKLFF. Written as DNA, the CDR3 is TGCGCCAGCAGCCGGTGGGGGACAGGTGAAGAAAAACTGTTTTTT.

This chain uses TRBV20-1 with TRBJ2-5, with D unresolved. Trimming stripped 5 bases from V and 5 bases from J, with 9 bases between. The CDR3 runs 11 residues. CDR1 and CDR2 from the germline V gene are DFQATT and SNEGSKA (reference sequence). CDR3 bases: TGCAGTGCTGGCAGCTGGGAGACCCAGTACTTC. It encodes CSAGSWETQYF.

CDR3 DNA sequence: TGTGCCAGCAGCTTATTTTTGGATAATGGCTACACCTTC. Translated: CASSLFLDNGYTF. This chain links TRBV7-6 with TRBJ1-2; D is unresolved. The V and J ends lost 2 bases and 6 bases respectively, with 10 bases between them. Germline V gene data show CDR1 as SGHVS and CDR2 as FNYEAQ. The CDR3 is 13 residues long. Combining the CDR3 with reference TRBV7-6 and TRBJ1-2 gives the whole variable domain GAGVSQSPRYKVTKRGQDVALRCDPISGHVSLYWYRQALGQGPEFLTYFNYEAQQDKSGLPNDRFSAERPEGSISTLTIQRTEQRDSAMYRCASSLFLDNGYTFGSGTRLTVV.

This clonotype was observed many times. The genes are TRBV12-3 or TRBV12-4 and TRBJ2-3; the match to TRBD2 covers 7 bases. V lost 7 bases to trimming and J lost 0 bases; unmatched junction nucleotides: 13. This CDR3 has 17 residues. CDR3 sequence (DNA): TGTGCCAGCACCGCCCGGACTAGTCGGTATAGCACAGATACGCAGTATTTT. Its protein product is CASTARTSRYSTDTQYF.

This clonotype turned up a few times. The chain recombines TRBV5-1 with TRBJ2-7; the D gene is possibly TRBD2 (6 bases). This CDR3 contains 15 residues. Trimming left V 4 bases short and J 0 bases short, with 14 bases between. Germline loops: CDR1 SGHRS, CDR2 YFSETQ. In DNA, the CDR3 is TGCGCCAGCAGCCGCCGGGACTCGAGCTCCTACGAGCAGTACTTC. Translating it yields CASSRRDSSSYEQYF.

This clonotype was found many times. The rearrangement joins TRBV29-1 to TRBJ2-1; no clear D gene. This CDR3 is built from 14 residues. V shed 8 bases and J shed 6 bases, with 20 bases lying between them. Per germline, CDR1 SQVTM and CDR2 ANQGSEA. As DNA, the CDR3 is TGCAGCTCTCTCGCGCCGATGGGCCGCAATGAGCAGTTCTTC. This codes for CSSLAPMGRNEQFF.

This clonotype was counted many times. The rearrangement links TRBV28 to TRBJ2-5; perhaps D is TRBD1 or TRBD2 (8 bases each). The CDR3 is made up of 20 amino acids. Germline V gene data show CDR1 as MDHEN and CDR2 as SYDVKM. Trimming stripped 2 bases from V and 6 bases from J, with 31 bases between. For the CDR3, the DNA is TGTGCCAGCAGTTTACCCGGACAGGGACTAGACCCCACCGGCTGGAAGACCCAGTACTTC. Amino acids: CASSLPGQGLDPTGWKTQYF.

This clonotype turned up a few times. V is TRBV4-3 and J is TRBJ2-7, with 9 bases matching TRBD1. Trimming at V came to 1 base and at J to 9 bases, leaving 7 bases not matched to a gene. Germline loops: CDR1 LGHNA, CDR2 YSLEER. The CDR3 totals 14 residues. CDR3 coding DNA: TGCGCCAGCAGCCAAGGAATAAGACAGGGGGGGCAGTACTTC. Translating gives CASSQGIRQGGQYF.

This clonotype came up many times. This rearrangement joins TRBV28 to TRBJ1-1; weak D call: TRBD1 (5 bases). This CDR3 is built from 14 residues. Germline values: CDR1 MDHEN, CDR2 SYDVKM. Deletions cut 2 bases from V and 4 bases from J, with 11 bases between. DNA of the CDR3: TGTGCCAGCAGTTTAGGTCACGGGGGCACTGAAGCTTTCTTT. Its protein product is CASSLGHGGTEAFF. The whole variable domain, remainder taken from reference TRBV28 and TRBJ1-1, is DVKVTQSSRYLVKRTGEKVFLECVQDMDHENMFWYRQDPGLGLRLIYFSYDVKMKEKGDIPEGYSVSREKKERFSLILESASTNQTSMYLCASSLGHGGTEAFFGQGTRLTVV.

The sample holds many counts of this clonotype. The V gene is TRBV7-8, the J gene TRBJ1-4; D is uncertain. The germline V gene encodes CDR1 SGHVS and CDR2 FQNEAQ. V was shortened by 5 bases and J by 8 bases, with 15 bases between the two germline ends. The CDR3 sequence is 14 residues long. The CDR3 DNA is TGTGCCAGCAGCCCTCTTGGGTGGCCCGAAAAACTGTTTTTT. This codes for CASSPLGWPEKLFF.

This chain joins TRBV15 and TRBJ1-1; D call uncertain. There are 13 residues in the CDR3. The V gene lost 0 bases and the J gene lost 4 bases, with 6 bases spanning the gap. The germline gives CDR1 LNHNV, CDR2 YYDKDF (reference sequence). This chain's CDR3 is CATSRDWSTEAFF. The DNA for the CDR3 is TGTGCCACCAGCAGAGATTGGAGCACTGAAGCTTTCTTT.

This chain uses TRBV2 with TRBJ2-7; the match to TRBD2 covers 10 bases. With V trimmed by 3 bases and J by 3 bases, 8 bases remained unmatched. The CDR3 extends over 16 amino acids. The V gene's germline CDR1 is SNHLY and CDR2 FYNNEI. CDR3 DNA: TGTGCCAGCAGTGATTTACTAGCGGGGACCGACTACGAGCAGTACTTC. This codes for CASSDLLAGTDYEQYF. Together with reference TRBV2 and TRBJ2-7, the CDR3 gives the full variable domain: EPEVTQTPSHQVTQMGQEVILRCVPISNHLYFYWYRQILGQKVEFLVSFYNNEISEKSEIFDDQFSVERPDGSNFTLKIRSTKLEDSAMYFCASSDLLAGTDYEQYFGPGTRLTVT.

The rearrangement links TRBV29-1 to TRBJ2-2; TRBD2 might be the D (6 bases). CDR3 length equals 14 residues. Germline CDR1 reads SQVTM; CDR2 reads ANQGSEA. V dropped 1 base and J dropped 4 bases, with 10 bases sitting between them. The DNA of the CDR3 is TGCAGCGTTGAAGCCACCGGGAGCACCGGGGAGCTGTTTTTT. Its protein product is CSVEATGSTGELFF.

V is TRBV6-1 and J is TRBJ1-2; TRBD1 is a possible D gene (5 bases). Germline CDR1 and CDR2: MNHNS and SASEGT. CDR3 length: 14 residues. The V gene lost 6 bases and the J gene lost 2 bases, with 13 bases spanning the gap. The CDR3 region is CASRSGEGNYGYTF. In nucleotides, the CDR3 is TGTGCCAGCAGGTCCGGGGAGGGGAACTATGGCTACACCTTC.

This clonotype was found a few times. CDR3 loop: CASRDTVGTFNIQYF. CDR3 nucleotides: TGTGCCAGCAGAGATACAGTAGGGACATTTAACATTCAGTACTTC. This sequence joins TRBV6-2 or TRBV6-3 and TRBJ2-4; possible D gene TRBD1, 6 bases. The V end was cut by 6 bases, the J end by 7 bases, with 19 bases between. The CDR3 covers 15 residues. CDR1 and CDR2 (germline): MNHEY, SVGEGT.

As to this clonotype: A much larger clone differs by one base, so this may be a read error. Written as DNA, the CDR3 is TGCTGTGCTAGAGCGGGACTAGCGGGAGCCTACGAGCAGTACTTC. Amino acids: CCARAGLAGAYEQYF. The V gene is TRBV20-1, the J gene TRBJ2-7; 14 bases agree with TRBD2. Germline-derived CDR1 and CDR2 are DFQATT and SNEGSKA (reference sequence). CDR3 length: 15 residues.

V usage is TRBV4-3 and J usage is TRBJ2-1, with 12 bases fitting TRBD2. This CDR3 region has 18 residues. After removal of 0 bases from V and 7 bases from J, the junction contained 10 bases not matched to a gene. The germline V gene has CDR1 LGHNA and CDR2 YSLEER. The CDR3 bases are TGCGCCAGCAGCCAAGATGTTTCCGGACTAGCGGGATGGAATGAGCAGTTCTTC. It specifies CASSQDVSGLAGWNEQFF.